What follows is one T cell receptor beta chain and its context. Its target is unknown. The data derive from a study of shared clonotypes between healthy human individuals. In the study overall: Contributing individuals were a couple of females and a few males aged 18 to 49. Study-level findings and limits: Researchers found naive subsets generally carried larger estimated richness than memory subsets. It was anticipated that sequencing depth would influence how many clonotypes donors shared.

At a deep level, the assay was run. Measured with immunoSEQ multiplex PCR; TCRdb has only the in-frame clones, and not every one. Here the sample spans 1.4 million to 1.5 million clones, more than 95% being singletons. Sequenced sample: naive CD4+ T cells sorted from blood. Subset defined: CD45RA+ positively selected. The origin of this receptor is a man younger than 45 in good health.

The CDR3 loop reads CASSQVTSGRARSGELFF. The CDR3 DNA follows: TGCGCCAGCAGCCAAGTGACTAGCGGGAGGGCTAGGTCCGGGGAGCTGTTTTTT. The chain has TRBV4-3 and TRBJ2-2; 14 nucleotides line up with TRBD2. Germline CDR1 LGHNA, CDR2 YSLEER. There are 18 residues in the CDR3. V was clipped by 1 base and J by 6 bases; unmatched bases: 7.